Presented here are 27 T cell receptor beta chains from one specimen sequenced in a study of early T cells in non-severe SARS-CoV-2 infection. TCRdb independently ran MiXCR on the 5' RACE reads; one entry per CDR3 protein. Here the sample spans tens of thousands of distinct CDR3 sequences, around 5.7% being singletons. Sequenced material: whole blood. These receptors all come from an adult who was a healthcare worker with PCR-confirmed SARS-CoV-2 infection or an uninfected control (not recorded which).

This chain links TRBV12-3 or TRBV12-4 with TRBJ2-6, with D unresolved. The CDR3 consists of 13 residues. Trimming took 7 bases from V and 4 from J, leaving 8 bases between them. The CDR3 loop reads CASTLSGANVLTF. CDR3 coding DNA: TGTGCCAGCACCCTCTCGGGGGCCAACGTCCTGACTTTC.

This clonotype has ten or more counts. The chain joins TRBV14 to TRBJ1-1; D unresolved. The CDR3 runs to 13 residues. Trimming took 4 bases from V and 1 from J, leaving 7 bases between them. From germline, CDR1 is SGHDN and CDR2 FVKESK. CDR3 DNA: TGTGCCAGCAGCCGGTTAACGAACACTGAAGCTTTCTTT. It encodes CASSRLTNTEAFF.

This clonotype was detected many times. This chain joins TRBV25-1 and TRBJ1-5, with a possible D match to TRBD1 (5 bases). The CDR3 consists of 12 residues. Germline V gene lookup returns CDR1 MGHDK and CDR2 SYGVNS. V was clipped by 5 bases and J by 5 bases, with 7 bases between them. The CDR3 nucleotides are TGTGCCAGCAGTTCCAGGGATCAGCCCCAGCATTTT. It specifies CASSSRDQPQHF.

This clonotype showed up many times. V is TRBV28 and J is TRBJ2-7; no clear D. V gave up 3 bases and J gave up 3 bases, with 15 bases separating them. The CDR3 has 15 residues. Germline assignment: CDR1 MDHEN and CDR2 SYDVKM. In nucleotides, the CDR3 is TGTGCCAGCAGTTTCCCTAGTAAAGGGATCTACGAGCAGTACGTC. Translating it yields CASSFPSKGIYEQYV.

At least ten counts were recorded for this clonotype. This CDR3 is CASSQTTGETQYF. The CDR3 nucleotides are TGTGCCAGCAGCCAAACCACTGGGGAGACCCAGTACTTC. This chain connects TRBV7-2 to TRBJ2-5; no clear D. V lost 5 bases and J 5 bases, leaving 12 bases between the germline ends. Germline CDR1 SGHTA, CDR2 FQGNSA. The CDR3 extends over 13 amino acids.

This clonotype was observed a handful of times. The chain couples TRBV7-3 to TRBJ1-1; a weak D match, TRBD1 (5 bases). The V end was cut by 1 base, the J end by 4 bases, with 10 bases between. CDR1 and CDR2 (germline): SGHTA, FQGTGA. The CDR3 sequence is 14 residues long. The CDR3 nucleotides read TGTGCCAGCAGCTTAAACCCAGGGACCACTGAAGCTTTCTTT. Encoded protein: CASSLNPGTTEAFF.

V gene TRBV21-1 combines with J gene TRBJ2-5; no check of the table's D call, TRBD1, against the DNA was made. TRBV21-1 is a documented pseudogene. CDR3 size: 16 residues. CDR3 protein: CASSKGSNGTEETQYF. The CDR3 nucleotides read TGTGCCAGCAGCAAAGGGAGCAACGGGACAGAAGAGACCCAGTACTTC.

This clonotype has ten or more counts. CDR3 sequence reads: CASSLSPGNEQFF. The CDR3 coding sequence is TGTGCCAGCAGCTTGTCCCCGGGGAATGAGCAGTTCTTC. The genes are TRBV7-6 and TRBJ2-1; tentatively, D is TRBD2 (5 bases). The CDR3 is 13 amino acids. The V gene lost 3 bases and the J gene lost 7 bases, with 10 bases spanning the gap. Germline CDR1 SGHVS, CDR2 FNYEAQ.

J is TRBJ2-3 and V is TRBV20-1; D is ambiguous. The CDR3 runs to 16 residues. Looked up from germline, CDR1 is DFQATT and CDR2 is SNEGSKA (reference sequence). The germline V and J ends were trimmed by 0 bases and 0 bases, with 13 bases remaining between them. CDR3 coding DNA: TGCAGTGCTAGAGATGTGTCGCCCACTAGCACAGATACGCAGTATTTT. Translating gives CSARDVSPTSTDTQYF.

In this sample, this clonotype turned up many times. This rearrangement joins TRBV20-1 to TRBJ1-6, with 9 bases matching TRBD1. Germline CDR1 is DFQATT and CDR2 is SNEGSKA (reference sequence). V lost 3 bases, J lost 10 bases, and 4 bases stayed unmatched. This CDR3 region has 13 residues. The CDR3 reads CSARDRGGSPLHF. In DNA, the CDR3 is TGCAGTGCTAGGGACAGGGGAGGATCACCCCTCCACTTT.

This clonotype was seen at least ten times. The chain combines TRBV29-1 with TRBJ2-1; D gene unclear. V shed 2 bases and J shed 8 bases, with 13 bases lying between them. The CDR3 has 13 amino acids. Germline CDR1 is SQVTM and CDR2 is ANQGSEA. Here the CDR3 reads CSVEKGSLYEQFF. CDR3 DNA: TGCAGCGTTGAAAAGGGCTCATTGTATGAGCAGTTCTTC.

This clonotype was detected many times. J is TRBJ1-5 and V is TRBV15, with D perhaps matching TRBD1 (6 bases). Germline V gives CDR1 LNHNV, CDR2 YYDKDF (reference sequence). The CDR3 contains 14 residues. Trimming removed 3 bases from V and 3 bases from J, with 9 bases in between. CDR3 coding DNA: TGTGCCACCAGCAGCGACAGGAACAATCAGCCCCAGCATTTT. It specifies CATSSDRNNQPQHF.

In nucleotides, the CDR3 is TGTGCCAGCAGCCCCAGACAGGGGAACACTGAAGCTTTCTTT. Its translation: CASSPRQGNTEAFF. J is TRBJ1-1 and V is TRBV7-2; 7 nucleotides align to TRBD1. Germline lookup yields CDR1 SGHTA and CDR2 FQGNSA. Trimming at V came to 5 bases and at J to 1 base, leaving 4 bases not matched to a gene. The CDR3 spans 14 residues.

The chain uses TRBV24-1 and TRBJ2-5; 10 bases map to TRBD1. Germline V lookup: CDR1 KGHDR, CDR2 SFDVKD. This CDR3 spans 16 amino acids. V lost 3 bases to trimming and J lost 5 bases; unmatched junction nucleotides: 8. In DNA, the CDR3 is TGTGCCACCAGTGATGCCGGGACAGGGGAGAGTGAGACCCAGTACTTC. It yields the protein CATSDAGTGESETQYF.

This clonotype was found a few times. CDR3 protein: CASSVDSSSTDTQYF. CDR3 coding DNA: TGTGCCAGCAGTGTAGACTCTAGCAGCACAGATACGCAGTATTTT. V gene TRBV27 combines with J gene TRBJ2-3; tentatively, D is TRBD2 (5 bases). CDR1 is MNHEY and CDR2 is SMNVEV in the germline V gene (reference sequence). The CDR3 totals 15 residues. Trimming removed 5 bases at V and 0 bases at J, with 12 bases between.

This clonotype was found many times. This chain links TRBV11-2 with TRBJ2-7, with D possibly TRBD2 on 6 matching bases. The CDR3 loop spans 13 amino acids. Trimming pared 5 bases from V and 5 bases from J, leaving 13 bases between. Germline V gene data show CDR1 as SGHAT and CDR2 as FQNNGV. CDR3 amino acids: CASSPTSYDEQYF. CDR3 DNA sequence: TGTGCCAGCAGCCCGACTAGTTACGACGAGCAGTACTTC.

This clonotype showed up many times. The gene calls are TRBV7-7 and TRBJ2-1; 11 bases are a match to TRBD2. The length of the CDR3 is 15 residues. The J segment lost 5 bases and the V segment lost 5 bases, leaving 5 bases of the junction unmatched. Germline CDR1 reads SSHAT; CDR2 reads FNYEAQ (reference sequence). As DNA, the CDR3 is TGTGCCAGCAGCGACCTAGCGGGAGGAGACAATGAGCAGTTCTTC. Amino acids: CASSDLAGGDNEQFF.

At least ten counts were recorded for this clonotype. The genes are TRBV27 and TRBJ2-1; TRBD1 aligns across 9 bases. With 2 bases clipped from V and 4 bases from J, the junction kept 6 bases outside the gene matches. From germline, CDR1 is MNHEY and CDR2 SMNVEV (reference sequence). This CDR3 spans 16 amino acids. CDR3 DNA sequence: TGTGCCAGCAGTTTAGTTAGGACAGGGGTTTACAATGAGCAGTTCTTC. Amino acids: CASSLVRTGVYNEQFF.

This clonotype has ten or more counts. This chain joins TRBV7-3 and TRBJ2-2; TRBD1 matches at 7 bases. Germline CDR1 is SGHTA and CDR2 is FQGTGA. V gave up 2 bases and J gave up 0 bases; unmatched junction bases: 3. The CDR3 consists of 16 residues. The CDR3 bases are TGTGCCAGCAGCTTACGAGGGGGCGCGAACACCGGGGAGCTGTTTTTT. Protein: CASSLRGGANTGELFF.

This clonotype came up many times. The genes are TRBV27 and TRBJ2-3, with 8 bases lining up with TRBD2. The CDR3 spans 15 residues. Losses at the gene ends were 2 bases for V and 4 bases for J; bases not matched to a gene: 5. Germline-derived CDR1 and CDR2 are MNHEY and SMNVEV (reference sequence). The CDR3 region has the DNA TGTGCCAGCAGTTTAGCGGGAGGCCTTCCAGATACGCAGTATTTT. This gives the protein CASSLAGGLPDTQYF.

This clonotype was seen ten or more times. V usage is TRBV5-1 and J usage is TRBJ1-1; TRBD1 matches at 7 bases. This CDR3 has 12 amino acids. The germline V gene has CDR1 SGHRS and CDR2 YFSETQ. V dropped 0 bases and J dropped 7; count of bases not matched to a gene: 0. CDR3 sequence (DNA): TGCGCCAGCAGCTTGGCAGGGGGTGAAGCTTTCTTT. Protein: CASSLAGGEAFF.

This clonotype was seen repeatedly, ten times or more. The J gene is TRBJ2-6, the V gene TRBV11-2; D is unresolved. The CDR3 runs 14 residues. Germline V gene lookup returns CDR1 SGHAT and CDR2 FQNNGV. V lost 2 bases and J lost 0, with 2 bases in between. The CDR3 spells CASSLISGANVLTF. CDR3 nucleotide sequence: TGTGCCAGCAGCTTAATCTCTGGGGCCAACGTCCTGACTTTC.

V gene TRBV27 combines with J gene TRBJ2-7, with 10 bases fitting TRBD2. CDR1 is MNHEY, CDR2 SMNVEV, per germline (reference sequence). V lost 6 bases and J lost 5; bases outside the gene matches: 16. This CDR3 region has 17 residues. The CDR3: CASSLRGSGRALHEQYF. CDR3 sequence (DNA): TGTGCCAGCAGCCTCCGGGGGAGCGGGAGGGCCCTCCACGAGCAGTACTTC.

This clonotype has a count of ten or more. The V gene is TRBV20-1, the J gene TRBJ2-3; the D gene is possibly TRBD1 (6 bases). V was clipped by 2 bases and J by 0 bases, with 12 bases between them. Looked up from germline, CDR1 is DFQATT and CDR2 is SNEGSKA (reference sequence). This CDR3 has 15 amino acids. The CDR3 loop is CSARLSGVSTDTQYF. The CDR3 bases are TGCAGTGCTAGACTTTCAGGGGTTAGCACAGATACGCAGTATTTT.

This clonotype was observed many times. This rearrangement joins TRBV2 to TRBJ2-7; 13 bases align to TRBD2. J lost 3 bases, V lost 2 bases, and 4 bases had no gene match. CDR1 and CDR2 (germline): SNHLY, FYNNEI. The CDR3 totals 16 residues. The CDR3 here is CASSETTSGRDYEQYV. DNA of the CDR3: TGTGCCAGCAGTGAAACCACTAGCGGGAGGGACTACGAGCAGTACGTC.

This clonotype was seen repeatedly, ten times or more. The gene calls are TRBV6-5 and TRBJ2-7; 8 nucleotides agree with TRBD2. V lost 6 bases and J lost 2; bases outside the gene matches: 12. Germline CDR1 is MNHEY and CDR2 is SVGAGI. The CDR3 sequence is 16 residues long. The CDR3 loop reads CASRRFSGVYAYEQYV. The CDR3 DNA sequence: TGTGCCAGCAGGCGATTTAGCGGGGTGTACGCCTACGAGCAGTACGTC.

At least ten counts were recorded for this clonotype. The CDR3 protein is CSASFFSSYNEQFF. The DNA of the CDR3 is TGCAGCGCTTCCTTTTTTAGCTCCTACAATGAGCAGTTCTTC. The genes are TRBV29-1 and TRBJ2-1; D remains ambiguous. The germline V gene encodes CDR1 SQVTM and CDR2 ANQGSEA. The CDR3 sequence is 14 residues long. V lost 7 bases and J lost 0, with 13 bases in between.